This T cell receptor beta chain appears in the sequencing data of a study of T cell responses to AZD1222 COVID-19 vaccine. Whole-study context: Second-dose intervals of approximately 4 or approximately 12 weeks were pooled.

Germline lookup yields CDR1 SGHTA and CDR2 FQGNSA. V dropped 5 bases and J dropped 4; count of bases not matched to a gene: 2. The CDR3 spans 15 residues. Clones were sequenced by immunoSEQ multiplex PCR, and TCRdb holds only the in-frame ones, with some missing. This sample has some 86,000 clones, with around 84% found just once. The sequence was collected from an adult in good health. The sample consisted of peripheral blood, taken on day 0 of AZD1222 vaccination. This rearrangement joins TRBV7-2 to TRBJ2-1; TRBD2 aligns across 13 bases. The CDR3 is CASSVTSGRYNEQFF. CDR3 DNA: TGTGCCAGCAGCGTGACTAGCGGGAGGTACAATGAGCAGTTCTTC.